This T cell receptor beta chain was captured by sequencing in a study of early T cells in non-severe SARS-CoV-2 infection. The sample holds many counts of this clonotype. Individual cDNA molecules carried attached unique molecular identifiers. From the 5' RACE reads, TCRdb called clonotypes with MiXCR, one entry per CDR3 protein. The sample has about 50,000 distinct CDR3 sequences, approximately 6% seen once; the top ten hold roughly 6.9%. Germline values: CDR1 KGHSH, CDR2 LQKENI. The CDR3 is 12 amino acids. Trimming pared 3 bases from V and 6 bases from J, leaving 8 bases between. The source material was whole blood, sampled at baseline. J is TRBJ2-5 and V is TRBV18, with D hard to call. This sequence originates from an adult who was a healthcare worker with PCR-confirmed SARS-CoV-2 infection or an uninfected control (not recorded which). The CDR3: CASSPSLQTQYF. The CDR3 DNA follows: TGTGCCAGCTCACCCTCCTTACAGACCCAGTACTTC.